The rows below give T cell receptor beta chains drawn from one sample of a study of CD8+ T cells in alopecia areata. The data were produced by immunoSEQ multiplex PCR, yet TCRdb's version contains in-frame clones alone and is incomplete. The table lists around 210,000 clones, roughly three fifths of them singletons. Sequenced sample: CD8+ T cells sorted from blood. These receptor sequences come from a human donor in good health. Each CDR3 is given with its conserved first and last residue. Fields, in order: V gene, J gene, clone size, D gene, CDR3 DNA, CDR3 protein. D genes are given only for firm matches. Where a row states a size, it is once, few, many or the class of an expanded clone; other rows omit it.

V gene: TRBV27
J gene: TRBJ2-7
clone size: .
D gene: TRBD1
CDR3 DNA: TGTGCCAGCAGTTTGGGACAGGGGGCATACGAGCAGTACTTC
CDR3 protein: CASSLGQGAYEQYF

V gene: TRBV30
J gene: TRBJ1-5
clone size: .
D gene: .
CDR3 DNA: TGTGCCTGGAGTGATACCTACAATCAGCCCCAGCATTTT
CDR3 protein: CAWSDTYNQPQHF

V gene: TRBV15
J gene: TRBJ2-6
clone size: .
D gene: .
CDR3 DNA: TGTGCCACCAGCAGGACAGTCGGATTCGGGGCCAACGTCCTGACTTTC
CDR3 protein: CATSRTVGFGANVLTF

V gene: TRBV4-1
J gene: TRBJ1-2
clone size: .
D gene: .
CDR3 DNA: TGCGCCAGCAGCCAAGCGGGGGGGGCAACTGGCTACACCTTC
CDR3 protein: CASSQAGGATGYTF

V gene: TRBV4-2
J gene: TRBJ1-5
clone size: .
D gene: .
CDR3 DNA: TGTGCCAGCAGCCAAGACGTGGGGGCCAATCAGCCCCAGCATTTT
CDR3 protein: CASSQDVGANQPQHF

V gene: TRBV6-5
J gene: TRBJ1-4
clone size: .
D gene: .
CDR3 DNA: TGTGCCAGCAGTTACCGACAAGCAACTAATGAAAAACTGTTTTTT
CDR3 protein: CASSYRQATNEKLFF

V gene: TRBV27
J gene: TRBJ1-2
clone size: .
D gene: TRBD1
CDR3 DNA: TGTGCCAGCAGTTGGACAGGGGGTCGGGGCTACACCTTC
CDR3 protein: CASSWTGGRGYTF

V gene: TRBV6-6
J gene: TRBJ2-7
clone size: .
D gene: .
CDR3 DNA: TGTGCCAGCAGTTACTCGGCCCCTCCAGGAGGCGAGCAGTACTTC
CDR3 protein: CASSYSAPPGGEQYF

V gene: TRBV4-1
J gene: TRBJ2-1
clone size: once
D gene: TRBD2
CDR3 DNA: TGCGCCAGCAGCCAGAAGGAGGGAGGGAATGAGCAGTTCTTC
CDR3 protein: CASSQKEGGNEQFF

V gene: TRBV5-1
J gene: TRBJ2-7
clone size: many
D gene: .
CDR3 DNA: TGCGCCAGCAGCTTGGAGTGGGACTCAACTCGGGAGCAGTACTTC
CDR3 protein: CASSLEWDSTREQYF

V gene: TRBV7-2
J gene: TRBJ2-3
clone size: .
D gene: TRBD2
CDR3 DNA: TGTGCCAGCAGCCCCATCACCGGGGCTAGCGGGGGGCTAGATACGCAGTATTTT
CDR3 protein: CASSPITGASGGLDTQYF

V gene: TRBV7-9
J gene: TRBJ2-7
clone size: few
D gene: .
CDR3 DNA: TGTGCCAGCAGCCCGTCCTACGAGCAGTACTTC
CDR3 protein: CASSPSYEQYF

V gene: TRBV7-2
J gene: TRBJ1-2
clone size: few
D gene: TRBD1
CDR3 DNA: TGTGCCAGCAGCCAGGGACAGAGTAGCTACACCTTC
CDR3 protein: CASSQGQSSYTF

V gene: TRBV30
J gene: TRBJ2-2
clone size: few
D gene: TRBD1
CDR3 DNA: TGTGCCTGGACATTACAGGGGACCGGGGAGCTGTTTTTT
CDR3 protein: CAWTLQGTGELFF

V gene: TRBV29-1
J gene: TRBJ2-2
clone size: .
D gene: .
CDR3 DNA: TGCAGCGTCGGGGAAAACCGGGAGCTGTTTTTT
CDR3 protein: CSVGENRELFF

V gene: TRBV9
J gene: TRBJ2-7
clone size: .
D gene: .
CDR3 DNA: TGTGCCAGCAGCGTGCCTCGGGGGGCGCGAATCCACGAGCAGTACTTC
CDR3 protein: CASSVPRGARIHEQYF

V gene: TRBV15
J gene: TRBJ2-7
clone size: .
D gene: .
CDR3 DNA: TGTGCCACCAGCAGGGCATCCTGGGGGTCCGAGCAGTACTTC
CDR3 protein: CATSRASWGSEQYF

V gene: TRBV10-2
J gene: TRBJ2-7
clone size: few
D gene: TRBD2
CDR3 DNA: TGCGCCAGCAGTGGGACTAGCGGTTACGAGCAGTACTTC
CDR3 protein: CASSGTSGYEQYF

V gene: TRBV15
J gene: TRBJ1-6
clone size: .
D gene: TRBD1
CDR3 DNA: TGTGCCACCAGCAGAGACCCGGACAGGGTGGACTCACCCCTCCACTTT
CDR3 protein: CATSRDPDRVDSPLHF

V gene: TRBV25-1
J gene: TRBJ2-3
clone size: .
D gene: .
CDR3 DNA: TGTGCCACCAGCGTAGGACTAGATACGCAGTATTTT
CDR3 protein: CATSVGLDTQYF

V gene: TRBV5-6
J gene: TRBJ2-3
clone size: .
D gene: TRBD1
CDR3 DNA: TGTGCCAGCAGCTTTCGGACAGGAGCCCTGATGGGCACAGATACGCAGTATTTT
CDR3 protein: CASSFRTGALMGTDTQYF

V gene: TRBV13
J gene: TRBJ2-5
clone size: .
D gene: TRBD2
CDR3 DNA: TGTGCCAGCAACAAGCGGGGGGAAGAGACCCAGTACTTC
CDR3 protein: CASNKRGEETQYF

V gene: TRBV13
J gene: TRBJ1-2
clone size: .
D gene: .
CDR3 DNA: TGTGCCAGCAAATCCACGGTTGCTGGCTACACCTTC
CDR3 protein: CASKSTVAGYTF

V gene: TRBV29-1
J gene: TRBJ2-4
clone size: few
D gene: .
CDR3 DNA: TGCAGCGTGGTCCTGGACGGACTAGCCAAAAACATTCAGTACTTC
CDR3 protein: CSVVLDGLAKNIQYF

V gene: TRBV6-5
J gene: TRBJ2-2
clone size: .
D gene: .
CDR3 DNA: TGTGCCAGCAGTTACGGGGGGAACACCGGGGAGCTGTTTTTT
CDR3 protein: CASSYGGNTGELFF

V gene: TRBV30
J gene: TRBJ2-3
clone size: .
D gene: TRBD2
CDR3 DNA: TGTGCCTCTATAATAGCGGGGAGTAGCACAGATACGCAGTATTTT
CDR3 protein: CASIIAGSSTDTQYF

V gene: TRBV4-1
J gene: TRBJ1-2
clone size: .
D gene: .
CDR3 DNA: TGCGCCAGCAGCCCGGGGGCCGGCGGCTACACCTTC
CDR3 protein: CASSPGAGGYTF

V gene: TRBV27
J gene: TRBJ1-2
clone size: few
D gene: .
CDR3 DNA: TGTGCCAGCAGTTTTCTGGGGGAAGAAGGCTACACCTTC
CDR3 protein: CASSFLGEEGYTF

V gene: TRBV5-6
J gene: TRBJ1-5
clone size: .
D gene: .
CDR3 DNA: TGTGCCAGCAGCCCACAGGGTGGAAACAATCAGCCCCAGCATTTT
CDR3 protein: CASSPQGGNNQPQHF

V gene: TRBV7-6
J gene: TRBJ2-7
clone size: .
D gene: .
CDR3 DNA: TGTGCCAGCAGCTTAGAACAAGGCTCCTCCTACGAGCAGTACTTC
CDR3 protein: CASSLEQGSSYEQYF

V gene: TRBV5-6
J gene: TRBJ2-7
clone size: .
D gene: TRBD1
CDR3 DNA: TGTGCCAGCAGGTGGGGACAGGGACCCCTCGAGCAGTACTTC
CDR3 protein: CASRWGQGPLEQYF

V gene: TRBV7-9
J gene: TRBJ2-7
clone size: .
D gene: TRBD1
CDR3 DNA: TGTGCCAGCAGCTTGGGGACAGGGAGCTACGAGCAGTACTTC
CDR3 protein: CASSLGTGSYEQYF

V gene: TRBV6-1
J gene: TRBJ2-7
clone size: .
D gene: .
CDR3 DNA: TGTGCCAGCAACCCAACGGATGCCTACGAGCAGTACTTC
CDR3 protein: CASNPTDAYEQYF

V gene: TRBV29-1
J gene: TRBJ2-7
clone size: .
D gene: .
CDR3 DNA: TGCAGCGCGTGTGAAGGGCCCGCCTACGAGCAGTACTTC
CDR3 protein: CSACEGPAYEQYF

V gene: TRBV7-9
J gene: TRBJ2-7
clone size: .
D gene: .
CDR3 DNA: TGTGCCAGCAGCTTAAGCGGGCGCTCCTACGAGCAGTACTTC
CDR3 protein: CASSLSGRSYEQYF

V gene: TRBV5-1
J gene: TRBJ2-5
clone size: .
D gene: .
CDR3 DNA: TGCGCCAGCAGCGAGGGGCCGGGAGCCGGGAGAGGGCAAGAGACCCAGTACTTC
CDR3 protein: CASSEGPGAGRGQETQYF

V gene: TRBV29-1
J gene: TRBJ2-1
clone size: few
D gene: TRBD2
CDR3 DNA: TGCAGCGTGACCGGGACTAGCGGCCTCTTTGGTGAGCAGTTCTTC
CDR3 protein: CSVTGTSGLFGEQFF

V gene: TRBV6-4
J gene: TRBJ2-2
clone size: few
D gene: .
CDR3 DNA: TGTGCCAGCAGTCCCGGGAACACCGGGGAGCTGTTTTTT
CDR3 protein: CASSPGNTGELFF

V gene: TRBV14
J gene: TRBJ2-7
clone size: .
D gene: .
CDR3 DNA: TGTGCCAGCAGCCAAGACAGCAGGGGCTACGAGCAGTACTTC
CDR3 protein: CASSQDSRGYEQYF

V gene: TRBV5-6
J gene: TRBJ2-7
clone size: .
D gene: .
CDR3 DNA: TGTGCCAGCAGCTACGGGATTTACGAGCAGTACTTC
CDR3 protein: CASSYGIYEQYF

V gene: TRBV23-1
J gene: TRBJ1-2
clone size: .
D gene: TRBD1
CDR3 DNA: TGCGCCAGCAGTGAAGACAGGGGGCATGGCTACACCTTC
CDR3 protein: CASSEDRGHGYTF

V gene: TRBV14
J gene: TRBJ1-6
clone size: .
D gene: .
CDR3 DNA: TGTGCCAGCAGCCGAGGGTCGGGCAGTTCACCCCTCCACTTT
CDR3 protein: CASSRGSGSSPLHF